The entry that follows covers one T cell receptor beta chain sequence. The source of the sample is a study of T cell changes during pregnancy in multiple sclerosis. The assay was immunoSEQ multiplex PCR, and TCRdb's table has in-frame clones only and misses some. The sample includes tens of thousands of clones, about nine tenths of them seen just once. Sample: peripheral blood, taken in the first trimester of pregnancy. The TCR comes from a female donor in good health, enrolled as a control in a pregnancy study.

CDR3 DNA sequence: TGTGCCAGCAGCTACGCCGGGACATATGGCTACACCTTC. Its translation is CASSYAGTYGYTF. This chain links TRBV5-6 with TRBJ1-2; maybe TRBD1 (6 bases). The CDR3 loop spans 13 amino acids. Germline CDR1 reads SGHDT; CDR2 reads YYEEEE. Deletions cut 3 bases from V and 5 bases from J, with 11 bases between. The complete variable domain, with remaining parts taken from reference TRBV5-6 and TRBJ1-2, reads DAGVTQSPTHLIKTRGQQVTLRCSPKSGHDTVSWYQQALGQGPQFIFQYYEEEERQRGNFPDRFSGHQFPNYSSELNVNALLLGDSALYLCASSYAGTYGYTFGSGTRLTVV.